Presented here are 24 T cell receptor beta chains from one specimen sequenced in a study of spatial heterogeneity in lung cancer. TCRdb called the 5' RACE reads again in MiXCR, with one record for every CDR3 protein. The top ten hold less than 9% of the sample, which has tens of thousands of distinct CDR3 sequences, roughly 8.7% seen once. Time point described: sample taken at primary tumor resection. Unsorted tumor, nontumor lung tissue or cryopreserved PBMC supplied the whole RNA. This material consisted of PBMCs, taken at surgery. Receptors were obtained from a male donor with early-stage non-small cell lung cancer.

This clonotype was seen at least ten times. V gene TRBV2 combines with J gene TRBJ2-1, with D maybe TRBD2 (6 bases). Trimming stripped 7 bases from V and 5 bases from J, with 12 bases between. Looked up from germline, CDR1 is SNHLY and CDR2 is FYNNEI. The CDR3 has 13 residues. The chain's CDR3 is CASTYLADNEQFF. In nucleotides, the CDR3 is TGTGCCAGCACTTATTTAGCGGACAATGAGCAGTTCTTC.

This clonotype was counted between two and nine times. The genes are TRBV20-1 and TRBJ1-1; no reliable D call. The CDR3 runs to 13 residues. The germline gives CDR1 DFQATT, CDR2 SNEGSKA (reference sequence). The ends were cut back, 0 bases at V and 7 bases at J, with 12 bases in the middle. The CDR3 sequence: CSARDGTGSEAFF. The CDR3 nucleotides read TGCAGTGCTAGAGACGGTACGGGGAGTGAAGCTTTCTTT.

This clonotype appeared a few times. The junction departs from germline at one end; a sequencing error may be responsible. The chain couples TRBV12-3 or TRBV12-4 to TRBJ2-1; possible D gene TRBD2, 6 bases. This CDR3 contains 11 residues. The CDR3: CASSLANEQFF. CDR3 nucleotide sequence: TGTGCCAGCAGTCTAGCGAATGAGCAGTTCTTC.

The CDR3 protein is CASSSDTNQPQHF. The DNA of the CDR3 is TGTGCCAGCAGCAGCGATACAAATCAGCCCCAGCATTTT. V gene TRBV7-9 combines with J gene TRBJ1-5; no clear D. The CDR3 has 13 amino acids. The germline CDR1 and CDR2 sequences are SEHNR and FQNEAQ (reference sequence). Trimming left V 5 bases short and J 4 bases short, with 9 bases between.

This clonotype showed up just a few times. The chain uses TRBV29-1 and TRBJ2-5, with TRBD1 matching 9 bases. V lost 7 bases to trimming and J lost 4 bases; unmatched junction nucleotides: 13. The CDR3 has 15 amino acids. Looked up from germline, CDR1 is SQVTM and CDR2 is ANQGSEA. The CDR3 sequence is CSERDRELEGETQYF. The CDR3 nucleotides are TGCAGCGAAAGGGACAGGGAACTAGAGGGAGAGACCCAGTACTTC. The full variable domain, rest sourced from reference TRBV29-1 and TRBJ2-5, is SAVISQKPSRDICQRGTSLTIQCQVDSQVTMMFWYRQQPGQSLTLIATANQGSEATYESGFVIDKFPISRPNLTFSTLTVSNMSPEDSSIYLCSERDRELEGETQYFGPGTRLLVL.

The sample holds a few counts of this clonotype. The DNA of the CDR3 is TGCGCCAGCAGCTTGGAGGGGGCTTACAATGAGCAGTTCTTC. Translation: CASSLEGAYNEQFF. This chain links TRBV5-1 with TRBJ2-1; 7 bases map to TRBD1. The CDR3 is 14 residues long. Germline CDR1 reads SGHRS; CDR2 reads YFSETQ. V shed 0 bases, J shed 4 bases, and the junction held 1 base outside the gene matches.

This chain connects TRBV5-1 to TRBJ2-2; D might be TRBD1 (6 bases). Per germline, CDR1 SGHRS and CDR2 YFSETQ. CDR3 length: 16 amino acids. The V and J ends lost 0 bases and 1 base respectively, with 10 bases between them. CDR3 residues: CASSLARGVNTGELFF. CDR3 sequence (DNA): TGCGCCAGCAGCTTGGCCAGGGGCGTGAACACCGGGGAGCTGTTTTTT.

This clonotype was picked up a small number of times. The chain has TRBV4-3 and TRBJ2-3, with 7 bases that match TRBD2. The J segment lost 4 bases and the V segment lost 5 bases, leaving 15 bases of the junction unmatched. The CDR3 covers 17 residues. Germline V gene lookup returns CDR1 LGHNA and CDR2 YSLEER. CDR3 nucleotide sequence: TGCGCCAGCAGCTCTAACCCGGGGGAGGGTGTCGCAGATACGCAGTATTTT. Amino acids: CASSSNPGEGVADTQYF.

The chain employs TRBV10-3 and TRBJ2-4; no firm D call. The V gene lost 3 bases and the J gene lost 0 bases, with 3 bases spanning the gap. Germline CDR1 ENHRY, CDR2 SYGVKD. CDR3 length: 13 residues. The CDR3 loop reads CAISEVAKNIQYF. CDR3 DNA sequence: TGTGCCATCAGTGAAGTAGCCAAAAACATTCAGTACTTC.

This clonotype was counted ten times or more. The chain is built from TRBV12-3 or TRBV12-4 and TRBJ2-5; no clear D. The CDR3 has 11 residues. The ends were cut back, 3 bases at V and 5 bases at J, with 4 bases in the middle. The CDR3 DNA sequence: TGTGCCAGCAGTTTTGAGGAGACCCAGTACTTC. It specifies CASSFEETQYF.

This clonotype was seen many times. The genes are TRBV7-9 and TRBJ2-7; D is unresolved. CDR1 and CDR2 from the germline V gene are SEHNR and FQNEAQ (reference sequence). The CDR3 consists of 11 residues. V dropped 3 bases and J dropped 3 bases, with 3 bases sitting between them. CDR3 nucleotide sequence: TGTGCCAGCAGCTTCCTCTACGAGCAGTACTTC. This sequence encodes CASSFLYEQYF.

This clonotype occurred a few times. The chain joins TRBV3-2 to TRBJ2-3; the table gives TRBD1 as D, unverified against the DNA. TRBV3-2 is annotated as a pseudogene. This CDR3 is 16 amino acids long. For the CDR3, the DNA is TGTGCCAGCAGCCAGATGGGACAACGTCATACAGATACGCAGTATTTT. This codes for CASSQMGQRHTDTQYF.

The gene calls are TRBV27 and TRBJ2-4; perhaps TRBD1 as D (6 bases). CDR3 length: 11 amino acids. CDR1 is MNHEY and CDR2 is SMNVEV in the germline V gene (reference sequence). The V end lost 7 bases, the J end lost 9 bases, and 10 bases lay between the germline ends. CDR3 in DNA: TGTGCCAGCACCCAAGGGGGCATTCAGTACTTC. Translation: CASTQGGIQYF.

The chain employs TRBV7-2 and TRBJ2-3; TRBD1 agrees at 10 bases. The CDR3 consists of 15 residues. Looked up from germline, CDR1 is SGHTA and CDR2 is FQGNSA. Losses at the gene ends were 1 base for V and 4 bases for J; bases not matched to a gene: 2. The CDR3 here is CASSLVGQGADTQYF. The DNA for the CDR3 is TGTGCCAGCAGCTTAGTAGGACAGGGGGCAGATACGCAGTATTTT.

The V and J genes are TRBV7-8 and TRBJ2-2; D possibly corresponds to TRBD2 (6 bases). The CDR3 is made up of 15 amino acids. From germline, CDR1 is SGHVS and CDR2 FQNEAQ. The V end lost 5 bases, the J end lost 3 bases, and 13 bases lay between the germline ends. The CDR3 sequence is CASSARRADTGELFF. CDR3 bases: TGTGCCAGCAGCGCTAGGAGGGCTGACACCGGGGAGCTGTTTTTT.

The rearrangement uses TRBV18 and TRBJ2-1, with D perhaps being TRBD1 or TRBD2 (5 bases each). Germline V gives CDR1 KGHSH, CDR2 LQKENI. The CDR3 length is 17 residues. V was shortened by 0 bases and J by 3 bases, with 15 bases between the two germline ends. CDR3 sequence reads: CASSPPVGVGVYNEQFF. CDR3 in DNA: TGTGCCAGCTCACCACCGGTGGGGGTAGGGGTCTACAATGAGCAGTTCTTC.

This clonotype came up many times. The genes are TRBV6-6 and TRBJ1-4; tentative D call: TRBD1 (5 bases). The germline CDR1 and CDR2 sequences are MNHNY and SVGAGI (reference sequence). The CDR3 extends over 17 amino acids. Trimming stripped 3 bases from V and 0 bases from J, with 14 bases between. The CDR3 DNA is TGTGCCAGCAGTTATCGGGATTTAGGGGCAACTAATGAAAAACTGTTTTTT. This codes for CASSYRDLGATNEKLFF.

This clonotype was found a few times. CDR3 region: CASSLGLADSEQYF. CDR3 nucleotide sequence: TGCGCCAGCAGCTTGGGCCTAGCTGATAGCGAGCAGTACTTC. The chain employs TRBV5-1 and TRBJ2-7; D may be TRBD2 (5 bases). The CDR3 covers 14 residues. Germline-derived CDR1 and CDR2 are SGHRS and YFSETQ. V was pared by 0 bases and J by 6 bases, with 13 bases between.

This clonotype has at least ten counts. The chain is built from TRBV28 and TRBJ2-4; D uncertain. This CDR3 is 13 amino acids long. Germline V gene lookup returns CDR1 MDHEN and CDR2 SYDVKM. The CDR3 is CATFSLAKNIQYF. CDR3 sequence (DNA): TGTGCTACCTTTAGCCTAGCCAAAAACATTCAGTACTTC.

In its sample, this clonotype was seen a few times. The chain links TRBV20-1 to TRBJ1-2; D gene uncertain. Germline values: CDR1 DFQATT, CDR2 SNEGSKA (reference sequence). Between the trimmed V and J ends, which lost 3 bases and 2 bases, there was a span of 13 bases. The CDR3 spans 14 residues. CDR3 bases: TGCAGTGCTAGGGTGTCCGGCCCCAACTATGGCTACACCTTC. Translating it yields CSARVSGPNYGYTF.

This clonotype has a handful of counts. The gene calls are TRBV9 and TRBJ1-2; 10 nucleotides align to TRBD1. In germline, CDR1 is SGDLS, CDR2 YYNGEE. This CDR3 region has 16 residues. V was pared by 0 bases and J by 3 bases, with 5 bases of the junction left unmatched. CDR3: CASSVERTGGDYGYTF. DNA of the CDR3: TGTGCCAGCAGCGTAGAGAGGACAGGGGGGGACTATGGCTACACCTTC.

In its sample, this clonotype was seen a few times. The rearrangement links TRBV30 to TRBJ2-5; 11 bases are shared with TRBD2. CDR3 length: 15 amino acids. Germline CDR1 is GTSNPN and CDR2 is SVGIG (reference sequence). V shed 0 bases, J shed 5 bases, and the junction held 5 bases outside the gene matches. The CDR3 loop is CAWSVIAGGLETQYF. DNA for the CDR3: TGTGCCTGGAGTGTGATAGCGGGGGGGCTGGAGACCCAGTACTTC.

This clonotype was seen only a few times. This chain connects TRBV6-2 or TRBV6-3 to TRBJ1-1; D is uncertain. The V end was cut by 8 bases, the J end by 0 bases, with 7 bases between. The CDR3 runs 12 residues. Germline V lookup: CDR1 MNHEY, CDR2 SVGEGT. CDR3 residues: CASGPVNTEAFF. CDR3 in DNA: TGTGCCAGCGGACCGGTGAACACTGAAGCTTTCTTT.

This clonotype was counted at least ten times. V gene TRBV7-2 combines with J gene TRBJ2-7; TRBD1 matches 9 bases. Germline trimming cut 6 bases from V and 6 bases from J; bases unmatched to any gene: 12. CDR3 length: 15 residues. The V gene's germline CDR1 is SGHTA and CDR2 FQGNSA. This CDR3 reads CASSSPGQGVGEQYF. CDR3 DNA sequence: TGTGCCAGCAGTTCCCCGGGACAGGGTGTGGGCGAGCAGTACTTC.